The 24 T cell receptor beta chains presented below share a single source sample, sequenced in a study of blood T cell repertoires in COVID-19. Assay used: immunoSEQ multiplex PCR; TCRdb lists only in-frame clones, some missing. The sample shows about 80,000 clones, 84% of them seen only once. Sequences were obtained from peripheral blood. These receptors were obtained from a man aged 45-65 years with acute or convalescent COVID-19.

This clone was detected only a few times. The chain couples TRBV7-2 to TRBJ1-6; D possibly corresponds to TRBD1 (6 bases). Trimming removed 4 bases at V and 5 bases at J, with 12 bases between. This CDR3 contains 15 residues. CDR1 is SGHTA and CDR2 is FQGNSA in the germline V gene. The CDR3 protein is CASSSQGTNNSPLHF. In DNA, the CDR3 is TGTGCCAGCAGCTCCCAGGGGACAAATAATTCACCCCTCCACTTT.

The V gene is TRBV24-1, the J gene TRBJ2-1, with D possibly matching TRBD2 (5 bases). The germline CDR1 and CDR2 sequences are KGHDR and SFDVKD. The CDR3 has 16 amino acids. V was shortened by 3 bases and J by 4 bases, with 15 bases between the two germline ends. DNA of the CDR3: TGTGCCACCAGTGATCCGGACTCCTACCCATACAATGAGCAGTTCTTC. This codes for CATSDPDSYPYNEQFF.

The CDR3 region is CASSLDRGSYNEQFF. DNA of the CDR3: TGTGCCAGCAGCCTCGACAGGGGGTCCTACAATGAGCAGTTCTTC. The rearrangement uses TRBV7-2 and TRBJ2-1, with 9 bases matching TRBD1. Germline V gene lookup returns CDR1 SGHTA and CDR2 FQGNSA. V shed 5 bases and J 1 base; nucleotides not matched to a gene: 3. The CDR3 spans 15 residues.

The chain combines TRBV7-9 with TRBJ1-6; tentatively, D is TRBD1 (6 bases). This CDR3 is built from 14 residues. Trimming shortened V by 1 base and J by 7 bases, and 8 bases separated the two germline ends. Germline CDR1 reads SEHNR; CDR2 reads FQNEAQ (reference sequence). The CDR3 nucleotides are TGTGCCAGCAGCTTAGGGGGGGGCAATTCACCCCTCCACTTT. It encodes CASSLGGGNSPLHF.

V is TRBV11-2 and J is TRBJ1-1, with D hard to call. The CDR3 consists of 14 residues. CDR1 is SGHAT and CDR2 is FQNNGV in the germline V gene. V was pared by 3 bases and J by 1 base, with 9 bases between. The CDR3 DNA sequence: TGTGCCAGCAGCTTCGGACTCCGGAACACTGAAGCTTTCTTT. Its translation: CASSFGLRNTEAFF.

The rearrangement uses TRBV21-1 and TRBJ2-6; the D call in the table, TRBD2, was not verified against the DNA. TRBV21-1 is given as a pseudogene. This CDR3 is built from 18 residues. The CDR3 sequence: CASSKGQSRLSGANVLTF. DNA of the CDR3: TGTGCCAGCAGCAAAGGGCAGTCAAGACTATCTGGGGCCAACGTCCTGACTTTC.

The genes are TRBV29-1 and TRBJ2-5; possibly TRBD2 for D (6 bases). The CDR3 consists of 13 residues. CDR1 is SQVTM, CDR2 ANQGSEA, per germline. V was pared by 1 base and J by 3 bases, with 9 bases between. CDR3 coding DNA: TGCAGCGTTGAAGGGAGGGAAAAAGAGACCCAGTACTTC. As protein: CSVEGREKETQYF.

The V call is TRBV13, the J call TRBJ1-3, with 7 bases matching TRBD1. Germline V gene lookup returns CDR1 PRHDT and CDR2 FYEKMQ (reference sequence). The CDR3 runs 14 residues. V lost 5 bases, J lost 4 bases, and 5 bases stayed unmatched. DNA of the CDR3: TGTGCCAGCAGCCCGAAGGGGGCCGGAAACACCATATATTTT. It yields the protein CASSPKGAGNTIYF.

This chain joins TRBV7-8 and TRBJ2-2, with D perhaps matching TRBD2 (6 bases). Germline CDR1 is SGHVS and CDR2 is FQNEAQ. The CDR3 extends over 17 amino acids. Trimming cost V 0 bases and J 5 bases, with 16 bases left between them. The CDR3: CASSLAGGIGGTGELFF. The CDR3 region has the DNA TGTGCCAGCAGCTTAGCGGGGGGAATAGGAGGAACCGGGGAGCTGTTTTTT.

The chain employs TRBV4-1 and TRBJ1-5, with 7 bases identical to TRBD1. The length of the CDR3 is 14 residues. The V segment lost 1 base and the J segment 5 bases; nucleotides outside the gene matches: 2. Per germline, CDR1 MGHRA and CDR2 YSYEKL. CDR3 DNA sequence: TGCGCCAGCAGCCAAGGACAGGGATATCAGCCCCAGCATTTT. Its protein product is CASSQGQGYQPQHF.

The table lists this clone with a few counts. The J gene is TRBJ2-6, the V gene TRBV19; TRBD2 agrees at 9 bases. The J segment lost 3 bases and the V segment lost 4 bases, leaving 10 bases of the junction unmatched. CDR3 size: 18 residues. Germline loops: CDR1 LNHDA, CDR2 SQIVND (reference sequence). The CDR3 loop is CASSTRDSGGLGANVLTF. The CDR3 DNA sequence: TGTGCCAGTAGTACTCGGGATAGCGGGGGACTTGGGGCCAACGTCCTGACTTTC.

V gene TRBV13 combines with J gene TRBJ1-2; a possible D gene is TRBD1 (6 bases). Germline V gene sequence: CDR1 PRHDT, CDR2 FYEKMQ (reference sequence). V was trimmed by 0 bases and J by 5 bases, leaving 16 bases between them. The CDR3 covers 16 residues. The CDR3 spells CASSLGTGLLRYGYTF. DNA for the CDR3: TGTGCCAGCAGCTTAGGAACAGGGCTTTTACGATATGGCTACACCTTC. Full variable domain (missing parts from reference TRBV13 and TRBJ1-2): AAGVIQSPRHLIKEKRETATLKCYPIPRHDTVYWYQQGPGQDPQFLISFYEKMQSDKGSIPDRFSAQQFSDYHSELNMSSLELGDSALYFCASSLGTGLLRYGYTFGSGTRLTVV.

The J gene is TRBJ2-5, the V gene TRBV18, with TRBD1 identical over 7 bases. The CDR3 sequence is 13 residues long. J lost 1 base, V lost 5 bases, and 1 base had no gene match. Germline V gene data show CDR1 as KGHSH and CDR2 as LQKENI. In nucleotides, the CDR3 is TGTGCCAGCTCAGGGACAGCCCAAGAGACCCAGTACTTC. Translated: CASSGTAQETQYF.

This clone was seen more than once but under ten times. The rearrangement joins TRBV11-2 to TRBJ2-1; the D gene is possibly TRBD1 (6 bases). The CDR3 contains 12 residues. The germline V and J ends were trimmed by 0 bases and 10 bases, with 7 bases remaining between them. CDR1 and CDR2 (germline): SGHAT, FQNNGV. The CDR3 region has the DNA TGTGCCAGCAGCTTAGAGACAGGCGAGCAGTTCTTC. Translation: CASSLETGEQFF.

CDR3 coding DNA: TGTGCCAGCAGTTTAACCCGACAGAACACTGAAGCTTTCTTT. Translating it yields CASSLTRQNTEAFF. This rearrangement joins TRBV27 to TRBJ1-1, with unresolved D. Germline V gives CDR1 MNHEY, CDR2 SMNVEV (reference sequence). V was pared by 2 bases and J by 1 base, with 8 bases between. The CDR3 extends over 14 amino acids.

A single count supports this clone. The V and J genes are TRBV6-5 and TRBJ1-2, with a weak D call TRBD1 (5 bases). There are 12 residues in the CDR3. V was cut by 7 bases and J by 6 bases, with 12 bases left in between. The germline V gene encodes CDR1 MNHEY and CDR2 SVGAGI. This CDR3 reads CASTNPGNGYTF. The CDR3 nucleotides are TGTGCCAGCACCAACCCAGGGAATGGCTACACCTTC.

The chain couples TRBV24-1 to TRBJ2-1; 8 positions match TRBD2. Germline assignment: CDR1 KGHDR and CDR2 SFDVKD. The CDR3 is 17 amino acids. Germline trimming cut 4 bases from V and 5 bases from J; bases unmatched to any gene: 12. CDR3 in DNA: TGTGCCACCAGTGACCCAATCGGTCGGGAGGGTAACAATGAGCAGTTCTTC. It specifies CATSDPIGREGNNEQFF.

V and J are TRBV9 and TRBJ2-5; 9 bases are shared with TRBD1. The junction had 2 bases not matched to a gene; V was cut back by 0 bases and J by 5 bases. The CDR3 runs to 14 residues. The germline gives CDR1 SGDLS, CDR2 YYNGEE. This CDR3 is CASSVETGGETQYF. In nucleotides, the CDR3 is TGTGCCAGCAGCGTAGAGACAGGGGGGGAGACCCAGTACTTC.

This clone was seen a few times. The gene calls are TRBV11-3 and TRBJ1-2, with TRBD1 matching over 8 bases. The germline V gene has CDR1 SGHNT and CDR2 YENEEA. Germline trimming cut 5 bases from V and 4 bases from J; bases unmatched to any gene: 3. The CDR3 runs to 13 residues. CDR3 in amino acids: CASSRTGGYGYTF. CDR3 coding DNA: TGTGCCAGCAGCCGAACAGGGGGCTATGGCTACACCTTC.

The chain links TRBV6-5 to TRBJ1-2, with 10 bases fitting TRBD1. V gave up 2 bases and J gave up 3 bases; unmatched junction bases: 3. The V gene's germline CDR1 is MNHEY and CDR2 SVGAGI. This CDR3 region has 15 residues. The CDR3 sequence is CASSYTGTGDYGYTF. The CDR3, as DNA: TGTGCCAGCAGTTACACTGGGACAGGGGACTATGGCTACACCTTC.

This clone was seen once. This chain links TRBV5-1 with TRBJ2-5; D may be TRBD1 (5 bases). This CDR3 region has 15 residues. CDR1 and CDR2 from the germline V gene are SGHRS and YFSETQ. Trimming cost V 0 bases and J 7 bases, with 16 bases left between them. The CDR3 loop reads CASSLEGQGVGTQYF. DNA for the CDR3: TGCGCCAGCAGCTTGGAGGGGCAGGGTGTCGGGACCCAGTACTTC. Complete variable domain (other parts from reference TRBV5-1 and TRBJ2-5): KAGVTQTPRYLIKTRGQQVTLSCSPISGHRSVSWYQQTPGQGLQFLFEYFSETQRNKGNFPGRFSGRQFSNSRSEMNVSTLELGDSALYLCASSLEGQGVGTQYFGPGTRLLVL.

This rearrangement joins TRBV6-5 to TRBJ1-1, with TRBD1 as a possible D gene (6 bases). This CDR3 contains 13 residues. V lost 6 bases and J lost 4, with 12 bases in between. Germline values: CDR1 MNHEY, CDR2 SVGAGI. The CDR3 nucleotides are TGTGCCAGCAGGTACGGGGGGGCCACTGAAGCTTTCTTT. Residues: CASRYGGATEAFF.

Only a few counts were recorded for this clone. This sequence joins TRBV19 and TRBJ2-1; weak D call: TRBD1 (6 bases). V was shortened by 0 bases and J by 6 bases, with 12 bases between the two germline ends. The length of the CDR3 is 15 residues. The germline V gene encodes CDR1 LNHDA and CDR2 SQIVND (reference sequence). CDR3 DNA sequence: TGTGCCAGTAGTATAGATCACAGGGATTCCAATGAGCAGTTCTTC. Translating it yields CASSIDHRDSNEQFF.

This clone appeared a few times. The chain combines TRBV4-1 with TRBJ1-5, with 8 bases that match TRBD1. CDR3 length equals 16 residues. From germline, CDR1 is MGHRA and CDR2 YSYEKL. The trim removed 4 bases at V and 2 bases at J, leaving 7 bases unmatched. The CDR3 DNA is TGCGCCAGCAGCCTCCATGACAGGGGAGGCAATCAGCCCCAGCATTTT. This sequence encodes CASSLHDRGGNQPQHF.